Below are 4 T cell receptor beta chains sequenced from a single sample in a study of blood T cell repertoires in COVID-19. Here immunoSEQ multiplex PCR was the method, and the copy in TCRdb shows in-frame clones only, minus some. The table has about 480,000 clones, around 87% seen once. Sequenced sample: PBMCs or T cells enriched from blood (not recorded which). These receptors came from a woman between 40 and 50 years old who had recovered from COVID-19.

As to this clone: Other DNA sequences in the sample encode the same CDR3. The genes are TRBV19 and TRBJ2-7; 9 bases align to TRBD2. Losses at the gene ends were 1 base for V and 3 bases for J; bases not matched to a gene: 1. CDR3 length: 14 amino acids. The germline V gene has CDR1 LNHDA and CDR2 SQIVND (reference sequence). DNA for the CDR3: TGTGCCAGTAGTATAGGTAGCGGGAGCTACGAGCAGTACTTC. This translates into CASSIGSGSYEQYF. The variable domain in full, with the rest retrieved from reference TRBV19 and TRBJ2-7, is DGGITQSPKYLFRKEGQNVTLSCEQNLNHDAMYWYRQDPGQGLRLIYYSQIVNDFQKGDIAEGYSVSREKKESFPLTVTSAQKNPTAFYLCASSIGSGSYEQYFGPGTRLTVT.

This chain joins TRBV6-1 and TRBJ2-3; D possibly corresponds to TRBD1 (6 bases). Trimming took off 2 bases at V and 3 bases at J, with 12 bases between the two ends. In germline, CDR1 is MNHNS, CDR2 SASEGT. CDR3 length equals 15 residues. The CDR3 here is CASSENRVWTDTQYF. Here the CDR3 DNA reads TGTGCCAGCAGTGAAAACAGGGTCTGGACAGATACGCAGTATTTT.

DNA of the CDR3: TGTGCCAGCAGACTCGGGACAGGGGGCAATGAGCAGTTCTTC. Protein: CASRLGTGGNEQFF. This chain links TRBV27 with TRBJ2-1, with 11 nucleotides matching TRBD1. Germline V gene sequence: CDR1 MNHEY, CDR2 SMNVEV (reference sequence). Unmatched junction bases numbered 4, after V lost 6 bases and J lost 6 bases. CDR3 length: 14 amino acids.

The chain links TRBV29-1 to TRBJ2-3; D uncertain. The V end was cut by 7 bases, the J end by 4 bases, with 9 bases between. Germline lookup yields CDR1 SQVTM and CDR2 ANQGSEA. The length of the CDR3 is 11 residues. The CDR3 region is CSDGGADTQYF. CDR3 sequence (DNA): TGCAGCGATGGCGGAGCAGATACGCAGTATTTT.